Below are 11 T cell receptor beta chains sequenced from a single sample in a study of T cell clonality in common variable immunodeficiency. General study results and limits: Reportedly, TCR beta sequences from common variable immunodeficiency showed fewer deletions and N-nucleotide insertions.

Clones were read by immunoSEQ multiplex PCR, and TCRdb kept only the in-frame ones, dropping some. This sample carries roughly 30,000 clones, none of them present only once. The antigens of these receptors remain unknown. Sample: peripheral blood mononuclear cells. The receptors were sampled from a human donor with common variable immunodeficiency.

This clone occurred a few times. Coverage ceases 3 residues before the CDR3 finishes, and the germline J gene fills in the end. The chain uses TRBV19 and TRBJ1-2; 9 bases align to TRBD1. V lost 9 bases, J lost 2 bases, and 4 bases stayed unmatched. The CDR3 is made up of 13 amino acids. Germline V gene data show CDR1 as LNHDA and CDR2 as SQIVND (reference sequence). This chain's CDR3 is CASRQGGNYGYTF. The sequenced CDR3 bases are TGTGCCAGCAGACAGGGGGGGAACTATGGC.

This clone was counted between two and nine times. The CDR3 is cut off 3 residues early in the read; its end comes from the germline J gene. The chain uses TRBV19 and TRBJ2-1; D not resolved. CDR3 size: 15 residues. V gave up 3 bases and J gave up 3 bases, with 12 bases separating them. CDR1 and CDR2 (germline): LNHDA, SQIVND (reference sequence). The CDR3 protein is CASSMVVAHYNEQFF. The part of the CDR3 DNA that was read is TGTGCCAGTAGTATGGTGGTAGCCCACTACAATGAG.

This clone was seen more than once but under ten times. The CDR3 end is not reached by the read, which stops 3 residues before it; the germline J gene fills it in. The J gene is TRBJ1-2, the V gene TRBV7-9; 10 bases line up with TRBD1. The junction had 6 bases not matched to a gene; V was cut back by 5 bases and J by 3 bases. Germline CDR1 and CDR2: SEHNR and FQNEAQ (reference sequence). The CDR3 has 15 amino acids. CDR3 DNA (partial): TGTGCCAGCAGCCTGACAGGGGGCGCTTACTATGGC. Translated: CASSLTGGAYYG. The full CDR3 sequence reads CASSLTGGAYYGYTF.

In this sample, this clone turned up a few times. The read ends 3 residues before the CDR3 terminus; that terminus is restored from the germline J gene. The V call is TRBV30, the J call TRBJ1-6; 7 bases are shared with TRBD1. The CDR3 covers 17 residues. V lost 2 bases and J lost 3; bases outside the gene matches: 10. Germline CDR1 GTSNPN, CDR2 SVGIG (reference sequence). The CDR3 here is CAWSPIRGTVYNSPLHF. The part of the CDR3 DNA that was read is TGTGCCTGGAGTCCTATAAGGGGGACAGTCTATAATTCACCC.

This clone was detected ten times or more. From the germline J gene comes the end of the CDR3, since the read stops 3 residues before it. The chain has TRBV7-9 and TRBJ2-2; TRBD1 matches at 8 bases. Germline V lookup: CDR1 SEHNR, CDR2 FQNEAQ (reference sequence). There are 13 residues in the CDR3. The chain's CDR3 is CASGGQGRFELFF. The DNA read from the CDR3 is TGTGCCAGCGGTGGACAGGGTCGTTTCGAG. Full variable domain (outside the CDR3, taken from reference TRBV7-9 and TRBJ2-2): DTGVSQNPRHKITKRGQNVTFRCDPISEHNRLYWYRQTLGQGPEFLTYFQNEAQLEKSRLLSDRFSAERPKGSFSTLEIQRTEQGDSAMYLCASGGQGRFELFFGEGSRLTVL.

Many counts were recorded for this clone. The CDR3 extends 3 residues past the end of the read, so its final part is completed from the germline J gene. The rearrangement uses TRBV19 and TRBJ1-5; no firm D call. CDR1 LNHDA and CDR2 SQIVND come from the germline V gene (reference sequence). This CDR3 has 12 amino acids. V was pared by 6 bases and J by 1 base, with 4 bases between. The CDR3 sequence is CASRLSNQPQHF. CDR3 DNA, as far as it was read: TGTGCCAGTAGACTAAGCAATCAGCCC.

This clone came up a few times. The read finishes 3 residues shy of the CDR3 end, and the germline J gene is used to complete it. V usage is TRBV2 and J usage is TRBJ1-5; 10 nucleotides agree with TRBD1. CDR1 SNHLY and CDR2 FYNNEI come from the germline V gene. The length of the CDR3 is 15 residues. Trimming took 1 base from V and 4 from J; bases not matched to a gene: 1. The sequenced CDR3 bases are TGTGCCAGCAGTGAAGGGACAGGGGGAAATCAGCCC. Its translation: CASSEGTGGNQP. Given in full, the CDR3 is CASSEGTGGNQPQHF.

In its sample, this clone was seen many times. The read halts 3 residues ahead of the CDR3 end, with the missing end drawn from the germline J gene. This rearrangement joins TRBV6-1 to TRBJ2-7, with TRBD1 as a possible D gene (6 bases). Germline V gives CDR1 MNHNS, CDR2 SASEGT. V was trimmed by 0 bases and J by 2 bases, leaving 11 bases between them. This CDR3 region has 15 residues. CDR3 DNA (partial): TGTGCCAGCAGTGAAGCGACAGGTTTAGCCTACGAG. It codes for CASSEATGLAYE. In full, the CDR3 reads CASSEATGLAYEQYF.

In this sample, this clone turned up many times. The CDR3 end falls 3 residues outside the read, so it is completed with the germline J gene. This sequence joins TRBV18 and TRBJ2-7; TRBD1 matches at 9 bases. The CDR3 extends over 15 amino acids. The ends lost 6 bases at V and 1 base at J; junction bases unmatched: 7. Germline V lookup: CDR1 KGHSH, CDR2 LQKENI. CDR3 DNA, as far as it was read: TGTGCCAGCTCGCGCCGGACAGGGGAGTCCTACGAG. It is translated as CASSRRTGESYE. The full CDR3 protein is CASSRRTGESYEQYF. The variable domain in full, with the rest retrieved from reference TRBV18 and TRBJ2-7, is NAGVMQNPRHLVRRRGQEARLRCSPMKGHSHVYWYRQLPEEGLKFMVYLQKENIIDESGMPKERFSAEFPKEGPSILRIQQVVRGDSAAYFCASSRRTGESYEQYFGPGTRLTVT.

The sample holds a few counts of this clone. Partial CDR3 DNA: TGCAGTGCTAGAGATCGGTCTAACTATGGC. Residues: CSARDRSNYG. The full CDR3 sequence reads CSARDRSNYGYTF. The rearrangement links TRBV20-1 to TRBJ1-2; D is unresolved. The read gets to within 3 residues of the CDR3 end, and the germline J gene fills in the rest. The germline CDR1 and CDR2 sequences are DFQATT and SNEGSKA (reference sequence). V was cut by 0 bases and J by 0 bases, with 5 bases left in between. CDR3 length: 13 residues.

At least ten counts were recorded for this clone. The DNA ends 3 residues before the CDR3 does, and the rest of the CDR3 is filled in from the germline J gene. The chain couples TRBV5-1 to TRBJ2-1, with a possible D match to TRBD1 (6 bases). Trimming removed 4 bases at V and 7 bases at J, with 15 bases between. Germline assignment: CDR1 SGHRS and CDR2 YFSETQ. The length of the CDR3 is 14 residues. CDR3 sequence: CASSKDSPSNEQFF. The covered CDR3 bases are TGCGCCAGCAGCAAGGACAGTCCTAGTAATGAG.